This TCR beta chain is drawn from a study of cytomegalovirus exposure and HLA in healthy donors. Findings and caveats of the study: CMV serostatus was the sole immune exposure data available. Because they were indistinguishable, some V segments, including TRBV6-2 and TRBV6-3, were excluded. In a later analysis, at a false discovery rate of 0.05, fewer than 20,000 TCR beta sequences were associated with HLA alleles.

In germline, CDR1 is SGHRS, CDR2 YFSETQ. This CDR3 has 15 residues. Trimming took 4 bases from V and 4 from J; bases not matched to a gene: 4. Researchers ran the PCR with 60 Vbeta and 13 Jbeta primers. Some clones are missing from TCRdb's copy, which holds only in-frame ones; the method was immunoSEQ multiplex PCR. The sample holds about 190,000 clones. A note on this clone: Its specificity is unknown.

This sequence originates from a woman between 25 and 40 years old in good health and CMV-seropositive. The V gene is TRBV5-1, the J gene TRBJ2-1; TRBD2 agrees at 11 bases. Material: PBMCs. CDR3 nucleotides: TGCGCCAGCAGCACCGGGACTAGCGGATACAATGAGCAGTTCTTC. Its translation: CASSTGTSGYNEQFF. Drawing the rest from reference TRBV5-1 and TRBJ2-1, the complete variable domain is KAGVTQTPRYLIKTRGQQVTLSCSPISGHRSVSWYQQTPGQGLQFLFEYFSETQRNKGNFPGRFSGRQFSNSRSEMNVSTLELGDSALYLCASSTGTSGYNEQFFGPGTRLTVL.